The clone carrying this T cell receptor (beta chain) was counted at least ten times. Its specificity is unknown. The data stem from a study of T cells in Graves' hyperthyroidism and ophthalmopathy. Study-wide background: Peripheral blood was collected at initial diagnosis, before any treatment.

This CDR3 is 16 amino acids long. The trim removed 4 bases at V and 5 bases at J, leaving 10 bases unmatched. CDR1 is SGHTA and CDR2 is FQGNSA in the germline V gene. When ophthalmopathy did not progress within 18 months, Graves' hyperthyroidism was considered stable. Study-wide results and caveats: Using 13 V-J features, a model discriminated ophthalmopathy from stable hyperthyroidism.

RNA transcripts provided the source from which TCR beta CDR3 regions were amplified. The primer set for the first-round RT-PCR of the TCR CDR3 was HTBI. TCRdb reprocessed the multiplex PCR reads via MiXCR and lists one record per CDR3 protein. The table has about 200,000 distinct CDR3 sequences, around a sixth seen once. The chain is built from TRBV7-2 and TRBJ2-1; 8 nucleotides line up with TRBD2. The sequenced sample consisted of blood. The receptor's source is a woman aged 45-65 years with Graves' hyperthyroidism. This CDR3 reads CASSSGGTITNNEQFF. CDR3 bases: TGTGCCAGCAGCTCGGGGGGGACAATCACTAACAATGAGCAGTTCTTC.